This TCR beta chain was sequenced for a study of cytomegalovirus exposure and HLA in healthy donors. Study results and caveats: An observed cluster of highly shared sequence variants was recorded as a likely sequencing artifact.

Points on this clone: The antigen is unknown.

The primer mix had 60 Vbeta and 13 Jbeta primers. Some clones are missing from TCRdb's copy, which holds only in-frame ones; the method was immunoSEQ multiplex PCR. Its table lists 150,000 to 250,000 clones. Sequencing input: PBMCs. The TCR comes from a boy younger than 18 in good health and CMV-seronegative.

The CDR3 loop is CASSEFRIGQGWTGELFF. CDR3 nucleotides: TGTGCCAGCAGTGAATTCCGTATCGGACAGGGATGGACCGGGGAGCTGTTTTTT. The V and J genes are TRBV6-1 and TRBJ2-2; 8 positions agree with TRBD1. This CDR3 has 18 amino acids. V trimming: 2 bases; J trimming: 5 bases; junction bases outside the gene matches: 13. The germline gives CDR1 MNHNS, CDR2 SASEGT.